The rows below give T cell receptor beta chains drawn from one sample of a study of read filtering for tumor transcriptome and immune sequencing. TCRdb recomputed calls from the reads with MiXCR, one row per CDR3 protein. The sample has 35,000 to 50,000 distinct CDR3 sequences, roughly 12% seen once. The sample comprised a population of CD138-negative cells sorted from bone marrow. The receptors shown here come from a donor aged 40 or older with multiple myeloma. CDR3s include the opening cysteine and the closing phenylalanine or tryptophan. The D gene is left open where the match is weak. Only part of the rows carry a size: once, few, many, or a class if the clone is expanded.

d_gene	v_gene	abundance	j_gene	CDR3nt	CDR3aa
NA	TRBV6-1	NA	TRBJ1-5	TGTGCCAGCAGTGTATTACCCGAGGGAGGCAATCAGCCCCAGCATTTT	CASSVLPEGGNQPQHF
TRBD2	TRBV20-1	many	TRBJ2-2	TGCAGTGCTAGGTCCGGGGGGGGGCACACCGGGGAGCTGTTTTTT	CSARSGGGHTGELFF
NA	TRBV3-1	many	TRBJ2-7	TGTGCCAGCAGCCCCACCGGGCCAAGGGGCCCCTACGAGCAGTACTTC	CASSPTGPRGPYEQYF
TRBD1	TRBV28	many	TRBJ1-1	TGTGCCAGCAGTGCGGCGGGGACAGGGGGCCTCCATGAAGCTTTCTTT	CASSAAGTGGLHEAFF
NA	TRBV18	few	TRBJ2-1	TGTGCCAGCTCACCACCGACTAGCTCCTACAATGAGCAGTTCTTC	CASSPPTSSYNEQFF
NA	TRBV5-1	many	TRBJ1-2	TGCGCCAGCAGCTTGGAACAAGGTTATGGCTACACCTTC	CASSLEQGYGYTF
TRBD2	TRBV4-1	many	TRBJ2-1	TGCGCCAGCAGCCACCACACTAGCGGGGGGGACAATGAGCAGTTCTTC	CASSHHTSGGDNEQFF
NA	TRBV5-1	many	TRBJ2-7	TGCGCCAGCAGTCCGGACGGAACCTACGAGCAGTACTTC	CASSPDGTYEQYF
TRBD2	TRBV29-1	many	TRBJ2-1	TGCAGCGTTGAAGGAAGCGGGGGGTACAATGAGCAGTTCTTC	CSVEGSGGYNEQFF
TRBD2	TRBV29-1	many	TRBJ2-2	TGCAGCGTTGAAATAGGCCTAGCGGGGAACACCGGGGAGCTGTTTTTT	CSVEIGLAGNTGELFF
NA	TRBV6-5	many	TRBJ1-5	TGTGCCAGCAGACCGGGGGCCTATCAGCCCCAGCATTTT	CASRPGAYQPQHF
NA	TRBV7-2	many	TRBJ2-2	TGTGCCAGCAGCTTCCTGACAGCGAACACCGGGGAGCTGTTTTTT	CASSFLTANTGELFF
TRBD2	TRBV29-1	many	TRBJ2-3	TGCAGCGTTTTTCCGGGGGGTACAGATACGCAGTATTTT	CSVFPGGTDTQYF
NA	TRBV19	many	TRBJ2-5	TGTGCCAGTAGTCCAAGCCCCGGGGTACCAGAGACCCAGTACTTC	CASSPSPGVPETQYF
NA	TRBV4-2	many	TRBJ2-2	TGTGCCAGCAGCCAAGAGGGGAAGGCGAACACCGGGGAGCTGTTTTTT	CASSQEGKANTGELFF
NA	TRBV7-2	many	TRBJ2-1	TGTGCCAGCAGCTTACGGGCAGGGTCCAATGAGCAGTTCTTC	CASSLRAGSNEQFF
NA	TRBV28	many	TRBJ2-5	TGTGCCAGCAGTCCCCTCGTCCCGAGGACCCTCCAAGAGACCCAGTACTTC	CASSPLVPRTLQETQYF
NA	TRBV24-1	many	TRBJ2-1	TGTGCCACCAGTGGAGGGGATAGGGAGCAGTTCTTC	CATSGGDREQFF
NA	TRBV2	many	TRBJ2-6	TGTGCCAGCACCCCTGAAGATTCTGGGGCCAACGTCCTGACTTTC	CASTPEDSGANVLTF
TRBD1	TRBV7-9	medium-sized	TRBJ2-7	TGTGCCAGCAGCCTCGGGACAGGGAAATACGAGCAGTACTTC	CASSLGTGKYEQYF
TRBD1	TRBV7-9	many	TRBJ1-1	TGTGCCAGCAGCTTCGGACAGGGGGCTGGAGCTTTCTTT	CASSFGQGAGAFF
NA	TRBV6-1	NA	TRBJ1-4	TGTGCCAGCGGTCGGACACCCCCCGACGAACTGTTTTTT	CASGRTPPDELFF
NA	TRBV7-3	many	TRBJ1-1	TGTGCCAGCAGCTTCTTCGGGGGGAACACTGAAGCTTTCTTT	CASSFFGGNTEAFF